These 29 T cell receptor beta chains came from one sample sequenced in a study of Tregs in tolerant kidney transplant recipients. The method was immunoSEQ multiplex PCR; TCRdb's version includes in-frame clones alone and lacks a portion of them. Of 65,000 to 85,000 clones listed, more than 85% are singletons. The nonmyeloablative bone marrow transplants came from related graft donors, with transient mixed chimerism. Specimen: CD4+ T cells from blood (PBMCs), collected 24 months after the transplant. Every receptor here comes from a human patient who received a combined kidney and bone marrow transplant. T cells may partly derive from the graft donor.

The V call is TRBV27, the J call TRBJ2-7, with 13 bases identical to TRBD2. V lost 4 bases, J lost 9 bases, and 6 bases stayed unmatched. The CDR3 is 14 amino acids. From germline, CDR1 is MNHEY and CDR2 SMNVEV (reference sequence). The CDR3 protein is CASSSTSGRSGQYF. In DNA, the CDR3 is TGTGCCAGCAGTTCGACTAGCGGGAGGTCGGGGCAGTACTTC.

V and J are TRBV4-2 and TRBJ2-3; D is possibly TRBD2 (5 bases). Germline V gene data show CDR1 as LGHNA and CDR2 as YNFKEQ. Trimming removed 2 bases from V and 6 bases from J, with 9 bases in between. The CDR3 is 13 amino acids. CDR3 nucleotide sequence: TGTGCCAGCAGCCAACGTAGCGTTGATACGCAGTATTTT. It codes for CASSQRSVDTQYF.

The genes are TRBV7-6 and TRBJ1-1; TRBD1 is a possible D gene (5 bases). The CDR3 has 15 amino acids. Germline V gene data show CDR1 as SGHVS and CDR2 as FNYEAQ. Trimming removed 5 bases at V and 5 bases at J, with 18 bases between. The CDR3 spells CASSLLMGGETEAFF. CDR3 DNA: TGTGCCAGCAGCCTCCTGATGGGGGGAGAAACTGAAGCTTTCTTT.

The CDR3 region has the DNA TGTGCCAGCAGCGCCGTGGGACAGGGTTACAATGAGCAGTTCTTC. Translation gives CASSAVGQGYNEQFF. The rearrangement links TRBV2 to TRBJ2-1, with TRBD1 matching 9 bases. The germline gives CDR1 SNHLY, CDR2 FYNNEI. CDR3 length: 15 amino acids. The V gene end was trimmed by 6 bases and the J gene end by 4 bases; junction bases not matched to a gene: 7. Supplemented by reference TRBV2 and TRBJ2-1, the full variable domain reads EPEVTQTPSHQVTQMGQEVILRCVPISNHLYFYWYRQILGQKVEFLVSFYNNEISEKSEIFDDQFSVERPDGSNFTLKIRSTKLEDSAMYFCASSAVGQGYNEQFFGPGTRLTVL.

The V and J genes are TRBV21-1 and TRBJ1-5; the D call of TRBD1 is as the table states it, not checked on the DNA. TRBV21-1 is given as a pseudogene. The CDR3 totals 17 residues. The CDR3 DNA is TGTGCCAGCAGCAAAGTAAGAGGGGGCCTATTCAATCAGCCCCAGCATTTT. It codes for CASSKVRGGLFNQPQHF.

This chain uses TRBV5-1 with TRBJ2-5; TRBD2 matches 14 bases. V shed 2 bases and J 3 bases; nucleotides not matched to a gene: 3. Germline lookup yields CDR1 SGHRS and CDR2 YFSETQ. The CDR3 is 16 amino acids. The CDR3 DNA is TGCGCCAGCAGCTTCCAGGGACTAGCGGGGGAAGAGACCCAGTACTTC. Translation: CASSFQGLAGEETQYF.

As regards this clone: One end of the junction fails to match germline, which may point to a read error. The chain carries TRBV10-3 and TRBJ2-5, with 8 bases identical to TRBD2. This CDR3 contains 13 residues. Looked up from germline, CDR1 is ENHRY and CDR2 is SYGVKD. CDR3 coding DNA: TGTGCCACACTCAGCGGGGGAGGAGAGGCCCAGTACTTC. It is translated as CATLSGGGEAQYF.

The chain has TRBV7-7 and TRBJ2-1, with D possibly TRBD1 on 6 matching bases. In germline, CDR1 is SSHAT, CDR2 FNYEAQ (reference sequence). The V end lost 2 bases, the J end lost 0 bases, and 11 bases lay between the germline ends. The CDR3 is 16 residues long. CDR3 loop: CASSLFVQGSYNEQFF. As DNA, the CDR3 is TGTGCCAGCAGCTTATTCGTACAGGGCTCCTACAATGAGCAGTTCTTC. The whole variable domain, remainder taken from reference TRBV7-7 and TRBJ2-1, is GAGVSQSPRYKVTKRGQDVTLRCDPISSHATLYWYQQALGQGPEFLTYFNYEAQPDKSGLPSDRFSAERPEGSISTLTIQRTEQRDSAMYRCASSLFVQGSYNEQFFGPGTRLTVL.

V gene TRBV4-1 combines with J gene TRBJ2-3, with 8 positions matching TRBD1. The CDR3 contains 16 residues. J was trimmed by 2 bases and V by 1 base; bases with no gene match: 5. The germline V gene encodes CDR1 MGHRA and CDR2 YSYEKL. The CDR3 here is CASSQVRQGNTDTQYF. The CDR3 DNA reads as TGCGCCAGCAGCCAAGTCCGACAGGGGAACACAGATACGCAGTATTTT.

V is TRBV7-6 and J is TRBJ1-2, with 8 bases matching TRBD1. J lost 2 bases, V lost 3 bases, and 2 bases had no gene match. Germline V gene lookup returns CDR1 SGHVS and CDR2 FNYEAQ. The CDR3 runs to 14 residues. The CDR3 reads CASSFGQGNYGYTF. CDR3 nucleotides: TGTGCCAGCAGCTTTGGACAGGGAAACTATGGCTACACCTTC.

The chain has TRBV19 and TRBJ2-7, with D unclear. Trimming cost V 0 bases and J 0 bases, with 6 bases left between them. The CDR3 loop spans 14 amino acids. Germline V gives CDR1 LNHDA, CDR2 SQIVND (reference sequence). The CDR3 loop is CASSIELGSYEQYF. The CDR3 nucleotides are TGTGCCAGTAGTATAGAGCTAGGCTCCTACGAGCAGTACTTC.

The V call is TRBV7-7, the J call TRBJ2-5, with D perhaps matching TRBD1 (5 bases). Trimming stripped 5 bases from V and 3 bases from J, with 10 bases between. Germline V gene lookup returns CDR1 SSHAT and CDR2 FNYEAQ (reference sequence). This CDR3 has 13 amino acids. The CDR3 spells CASSGIGEETQYF. As DNA, the CDR3 is TGTGCCAGCAGCGGCATAGGGGAAGAGACCCAGTACTTC.

J is TRBJ2-5 and V is TRBV4-2, with 9 positions matching TRBD1. With the DNA end fitting TRBJ2-7 better, the J assignment may be wrong. The CDR3 extends over 14 amino acids. CDR1 and CDR2 (germline): LGHNA, YNFKEQ. CDR3 DNA: TGTGCCAGCAGCCCGACAGGGGGGGACTACGAGCAGTACTTC. Protein sequence: CASSPTGGDYEQYF.

The genes are TRBV2 and TRBJ2-5, with 11 bases identical to TRBD2. The CDR3 is made up of 16 amino acids. The J segment lost 5 bases and the V segment lost 4 bases, leaving 9 bases of the junction unmatched. The V gene's germline CDR1 is SNHLY and CDR2 FYNNEI. CDR3 DNA sequence: TGTGCCAGCAGTGGAGATAGCGGGAGGGCCCGGGAGACCCAGTACTTC. Translation gives CASSGDSGRARETQYF.

This chain joins TRBV7-9 and TRBJ2-5; TRBD2 might be the D (5 bases). The germline V and J ends were trimmed by 3 bases and 4 bases, with 27 bases remaining between them. The CDR3 covers 19 residues. CDR1 is SEHNR, CDR2 FQNEAQ, per germline (reference sequence). The CDR3 coding sequence is TGTGCCAGCAGCTTGGGTAGCACTCCCCGGTTAGCGTGGGCAGAGACCCAGTACTTC. Protein: CASSLGSTPRLAWAETQYF. Filled out from reference TRBV7-9 and TRBJ2-5, the complete variable domain reads DTGVSQNPRHKITKRGQNVTFRCDPISEHNRLYWYRQTLGQGPEFLTYFQNEAQLEKSRLLSDRFSAERPKGSFSTLEIQRTEQGDSAMYLCASSLGSTPRLAWAETQYFGPGTRLLVL.

This chain joins TRBV19 and TRBJ2-1, with a weak D call TRBD1 (6 bases). The V gene's germline CDR1 is LNHDA and CDR2 SQIVND (reference sequence). The CDR3 runs 13 residues. Trimming cost V 0 bases and J 8 bases, with 8 bases left between them. DNA for the CDR3: TGTGCCAGTAGTATAGAACAGGGCGATGAGCAGTTCTTC. It encodes CASSIEQGDEQFF.

The chain couples TRBV19 to TRBJ2-3; 10 nucleotides match TRBD2. Germline-derived CDR1 and CDR2 are LNHDA and SQIVND (reference sequence). The trim removed 4 bases at V and 2 bases at J, leaving 6 bases unmatched. The CDR3 is 16 amino acids. CDR3 nucleotide sequence: TGTGCCAGTAGTAAACGGACTAGCGGACACACAGATACGCAGTATTTT. Protein: CASSKRTSGHTDTQYF.

V and J are TRBV27 and TRBJ1-2; possibly TRBD1 for D (6 bases). Trimming removed 1 base at V and 5 bases at J, with 17 bases between. Germline V gene lookup returns CDR1 MNHEY and CDR2 SMNVEV (reference sequence). The CDR3 length is 16 residues. The CDR3 is CASSLWSGAQAYGYTF. Written as DNA, the CDR3 is TGTGCCAGCAGTTTATGGTCAGGGGCACAGGCTTATGGCTACACCTTC.

The chain uses TRBV7-2 and TRBJ1-6; tentatively, D is TRBD1 (5 bases). The length of the CDR3 is 15 residues. The germline V gene has CDR1 SGHTA and CDR2 FQGNSA. The germline V and J ends were trimmed by 1 base and 10 bases, with 14 bases remaining between them. The CDR3 bases are TGTGCCAGCAGCTTAGGATCCAGGGAAGGGTCACCCCTCCACTTT. The encoded protein is CASSLGSREGSPLHF.

The chain is built from TRBV5-4 and TRBJ2-7; TRBD2 matches at 7 bases. Germline assignment: CDR1 SGHNT and CDR2 YYREEE (reference sequence). This CDR3 is 16 amino acids long. V shed 4 bases and J 3 bases; nucleotides not matched to a gene: 13. Written as DNA, the CDR3 is TGTGCCAGCAGCCGAGGAATTGGCGGGGGAGGCTACGAGCAGTACTTC. The encoded protein is CASSRGIGGGGYEQYF.

The chain has TRBV28 and TRBJ1-4; D remains ambiguous. Germline CDR1 reads MDHEN; CDR2 reads SYDVKM. The CDR3 runs to 14 residues. V was trimmed by 6 bases and J by 0 bases, leaving 8 bases between them. CDR3 bases: TGTGCCAGCAGCGAGAATCCAACTAATGAAAAACTGTTTTTT. Its protein product is CASSENPTNEKLFF.

This chain joins TRBV7-2 and TRBJ2-5; 7 bases map to TRBD2. The CDR3 extends over 13 amino acids. CDR1 and CDR2 (germline): SGHTA, FQGNSA. The V gene end was trimmed by 4 bases and the J gene end by 8 bases; junction bases not matched to a gene: 7. CDR3 in DNA: TGTGCCAGCAGCTCGGGGGGAACTACCACCCAGTACTTC. Translated: CASSSGGTTTQYF.

The chain has TRBV7-2 and TRBJ2-7; D is ambiguous. Germline CDR1 is SGHTA and CDR2 is FQGNSA. The CDR3 runs to 14 residues. V was clipped by 5 bases and J by 3 bases, with 14 bases between them. Here the CDR3 reads CASSPRILFYEQYF. DNA for the CDR3: TGTGCCAGCAGCCCGAGAATACTTTTCTACGAGCAGTACTTC.

The rearrangement links TRBV5-4 to TRBJ2-5, with TRBD2 matching 8 bases. With 4 bases clipped from V and 1 base from J, the junction kept 9 bases outside the gene matches. The CDR3 totals 16 residues. Germline CDR1 reads SGHNT; CDR2 reads YYREEE (reference sequence). The CDR3 is CASSRGGGGSQETQYF. The DNA of the CDR3 is TGTGCCAGCAGCCGGGGGGGCGGGGGGTCCCAAGAGACCCAGTACTTC.

The genes are TRBV14 and TRBJ2-1, with D possibly matching TRBD1 (5 bases). CDR3 size: 15 residues. Germline CDR1 SGHDN, CDR2 FVKESK. Trimming stripped 2 bases from V and 0 bases from J, with 8 bases between. CDR3 in amino acids: CASSQRQGSYNEQFF. The CDR3 nucleotides read TGTGCCAGCAGCCAACGGCAGGGCTCCTACAATGAGCAGTTCTTC.

CDR3: CASNRHYEQYF. CDR3 nucleotide sequence: TGTGCCAGCAACCGACATTACGAGCAGTACTTC. The chain recombines TRBV2 with TRBJ2-7, with D hard to call. Looked up from germline, CDR1 is SNHLY and CDR2 is FYNNEI. The CDR3 is 11 residues long. V dropped 7 bases and J dropped 4 bases, with 8 bases sitting between them.

The V call is TRBV4-3, the J call TRBJ1-1; possibly TRBD1 for D (6 bases). The CDR3 loop spans 16 amino acids. V was cut by 1 base and J by 0 bases, with 12 bases left in between. From germline, CDR1 is LGHNA and CDR2 YSLEER. The CDR3 protein is CASSQGRQVLNTEAFF. As DNA, the CDR3 is TGCGCCAGCAGCCAAGGAAGACAGGTACTGAACACTGAAGCTTTCTTT.

This chain links TRBV7-2 with TRBJ2-5, with TRBD2 as a possible D gene (6 bases). The CDR3 sequence is 15 residues long. The V gene lost 4 bases and the J gene lost 0 bases, with 12 bases spanning the gap. Germline lookup yields CDR1 SGHTA and CDR2 FQGNSA. CDR3: CASSSARTNQETQYF. The CDR3 region has the DNA TGTGCCAGCAGCTCCGCCCGGACTAACCAAGAGACCCAGTACTTC.

Worth noting for this clone: One end of the junction varies from germline; a read error may be responsible. The V gene is TRBV7-2, the J gene TRBJ2-7; TRBD2 aligns across 7 bases. CDR1 and CDR2 from the germline V gene are SGHTA and FQGNSA. The CDR3 length is 14 residues. The CDR3 nucleotides are TGTGCCAGCAGCCTAGCGGCCTCCTCCTACGAGCAGTACTTC. As protein: CASSLAASSYEQYF.